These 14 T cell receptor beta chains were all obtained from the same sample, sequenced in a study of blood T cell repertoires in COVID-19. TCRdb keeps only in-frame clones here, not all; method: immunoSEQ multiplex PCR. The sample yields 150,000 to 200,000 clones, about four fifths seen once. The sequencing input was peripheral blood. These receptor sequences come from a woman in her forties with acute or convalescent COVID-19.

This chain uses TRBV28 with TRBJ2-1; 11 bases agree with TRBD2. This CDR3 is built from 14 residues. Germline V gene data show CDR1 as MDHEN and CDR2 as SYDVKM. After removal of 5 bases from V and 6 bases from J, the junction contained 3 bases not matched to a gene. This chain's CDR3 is CASSVSGGGNEQFF. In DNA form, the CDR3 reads TGTGCCAGCAGTGTTAGCGGGGGGGGCAATGAGCAGTTCTTC.

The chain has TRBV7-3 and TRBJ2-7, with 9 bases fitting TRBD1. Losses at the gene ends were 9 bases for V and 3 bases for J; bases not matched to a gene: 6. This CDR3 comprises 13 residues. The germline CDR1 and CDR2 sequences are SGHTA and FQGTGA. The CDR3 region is CASSRQGGYEQYF. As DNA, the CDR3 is TGTGCCAGTTCACGACAGGGGGGCTACGAGCAGTACTTC. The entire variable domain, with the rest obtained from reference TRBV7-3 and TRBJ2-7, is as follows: GAGVSQTPSNKVTEKGKYVELRCDPISGHTALYWYRQSLGQGPEFLIYFQGTGAADDSGLPNDRFFAVRPEGSVSTLKIQRTERGDSAVYLCASSRQGGYEQYFGPGTRLTVT.

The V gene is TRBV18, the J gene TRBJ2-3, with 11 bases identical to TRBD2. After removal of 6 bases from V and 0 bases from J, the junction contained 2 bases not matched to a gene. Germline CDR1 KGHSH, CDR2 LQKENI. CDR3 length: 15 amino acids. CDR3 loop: CASSRTSGSTDTQYF. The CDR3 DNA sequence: TGTGCCAGCTCCCGGACTAGCGGGAGCACAGATACGCAGTATTTT.

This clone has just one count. The CDR3 spells CASSHWTSGMGTGELFF. CDR3 DNA: TGTGCCAGCAGCCACTGGACTAGCGGTATGGGCACCGGGGAGCTGTTTTTT. The V call is TRBV5-4, the J call TRBJ2-2; 10 bases line up with TRBD2. Germline V gene data show CDR1 as SGHNT and CDR2 as YYREEE (reference sequence). V was pared by 4 bases and J by 4 bases, with 10 bases of the junction left unmatched. CDR3 length: 17 residues. Full variable domain (missing parts from reference TRBV5-4 and TRBJ2-2): ETGVTQSPTHLIKTRGQQVTLRCSSQSGHNTVSWYQQALGQGPQFIFQYYREEENGRGNFPPRFSGLQFPNYSSELNVNALELDDSALYLCASSHWTSGMGTGELFFGEGSRLTVL.

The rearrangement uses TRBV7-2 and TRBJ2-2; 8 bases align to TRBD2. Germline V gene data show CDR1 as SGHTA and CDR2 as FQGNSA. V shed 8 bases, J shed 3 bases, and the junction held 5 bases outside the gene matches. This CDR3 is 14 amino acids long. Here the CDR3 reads CASFTSGYTGELFF. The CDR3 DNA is TGTGCCAGCTTCACTAGCGGATACACCGGGGAGCTGTTTTTT.

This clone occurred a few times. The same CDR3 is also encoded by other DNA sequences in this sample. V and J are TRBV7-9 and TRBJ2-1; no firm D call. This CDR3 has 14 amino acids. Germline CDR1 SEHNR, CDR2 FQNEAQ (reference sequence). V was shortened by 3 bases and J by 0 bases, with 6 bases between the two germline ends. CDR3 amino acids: CASSFSSSYNEQFF. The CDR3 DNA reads TGTGCCAGCAGCTTTAGTAGCTCCTACAATGAGCAGTTCTTC.

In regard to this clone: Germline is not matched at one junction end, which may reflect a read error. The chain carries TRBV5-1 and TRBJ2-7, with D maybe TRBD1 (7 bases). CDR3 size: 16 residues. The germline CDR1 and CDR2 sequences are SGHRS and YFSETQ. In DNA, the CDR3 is TGCGCCAGCAGCTCCACCGGGGGCCCGGGACAGAGGAGCCGGCACTTC. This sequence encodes CASSSTGGPGQRSRHF.

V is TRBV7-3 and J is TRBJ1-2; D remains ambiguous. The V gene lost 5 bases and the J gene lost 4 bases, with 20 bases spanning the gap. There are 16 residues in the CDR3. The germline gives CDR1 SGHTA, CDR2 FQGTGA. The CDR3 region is CASSPRPPGSSYGYTF. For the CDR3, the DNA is TGTGCCAGCAGCCCAAGACCTCCAGGAAGTTCCTATGGCTACACCTTC.

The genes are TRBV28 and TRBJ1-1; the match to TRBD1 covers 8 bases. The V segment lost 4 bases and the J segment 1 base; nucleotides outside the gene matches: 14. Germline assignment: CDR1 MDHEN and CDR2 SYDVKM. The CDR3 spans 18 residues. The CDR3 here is CASSSIKRTGPGNTEAFF. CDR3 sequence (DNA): TGTGCCAGCAGTTCCATCAAACGGACAGGGCCCGGGAACACTGAAGCTTTCTTT.

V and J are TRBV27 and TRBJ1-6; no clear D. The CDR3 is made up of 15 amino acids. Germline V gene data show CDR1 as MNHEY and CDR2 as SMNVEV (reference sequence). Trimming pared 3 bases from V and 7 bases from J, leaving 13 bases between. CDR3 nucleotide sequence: TGTGCCAGCAGTTTTTCCGGGTGGGTAAATTCACCCCTCCACTTT. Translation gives CASSFSGWVNSPLHF.

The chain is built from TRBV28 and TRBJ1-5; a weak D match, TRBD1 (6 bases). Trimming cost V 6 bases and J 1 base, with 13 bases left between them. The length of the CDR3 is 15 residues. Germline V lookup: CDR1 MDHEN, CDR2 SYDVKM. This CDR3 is CASRWDISSNQPQHF. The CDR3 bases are TGTGCCAGCAGATGGGACATTTCCAGCAATCAGCCCCAGCATTTT.

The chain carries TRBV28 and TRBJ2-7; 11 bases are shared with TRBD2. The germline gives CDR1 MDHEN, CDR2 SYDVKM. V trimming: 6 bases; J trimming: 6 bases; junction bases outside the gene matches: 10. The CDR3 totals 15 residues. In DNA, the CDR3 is TGTGCCAGCAGCCATCTAGCGGGAGGCCAGGGCGAGCAGTACTTC. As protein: CASSHLAGGQGEQYF.

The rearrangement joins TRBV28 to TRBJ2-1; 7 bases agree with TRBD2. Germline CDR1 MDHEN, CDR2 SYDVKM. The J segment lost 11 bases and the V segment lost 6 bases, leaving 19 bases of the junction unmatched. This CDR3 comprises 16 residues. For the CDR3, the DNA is TGTGCCAGCAGCTCCTTTAGCGGGTTAATATCGGGGAAGCAGTTCTTC. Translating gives CASSSFSGLISGKQFF.

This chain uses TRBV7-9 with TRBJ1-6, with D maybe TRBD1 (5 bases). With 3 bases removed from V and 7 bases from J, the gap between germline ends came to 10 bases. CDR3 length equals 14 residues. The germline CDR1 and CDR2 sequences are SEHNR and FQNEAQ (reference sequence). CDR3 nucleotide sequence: TGTGCCAGCAGCTTCTCTACAGGAAATTCACCCCTCCACTTT. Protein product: CASSFSTGNSPLHF. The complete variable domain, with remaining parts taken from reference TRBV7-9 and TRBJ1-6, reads DTGVSQNPRHKITKRGQNVTFRCDPISEHNRLYWYRQTLGQGPEFLTYFQNEAQLEKSRLLSDRFSAERPKGSFSTLEIQRTEQGDSAMYLCASSFSTGNSPLHFGNGTRLTVT.